This T cell receptor beta chain was sequenced during a study of blood T cell repertoires in COVID-19. Study at large: The United States, Italy and Spain provided the acute and convalescent COVID-19 samples. PBMCs, B-cell-depleted T cells, or T cells provided the cDNA or gDNA that made up the material.

This clone was observed a handful of times. This CDR3 is 15 amino acids long. Trimming at V came to 0 bases and at J to 5 bases, leaving 2 bases not matched to a gene. Germline CDR1 and CDR2: SGHRS and YFSETQ. Original analysis: The assay estimated nucleated cells by amplifying reference gene primers. Libraries were prepared by immunoSEQ multiplex PCR; TCRdb keeps only in-frame clonotypes and omits some of them. V, J and clone size were drawn from that table, and D and trimming were deduced from the DNA. The table has some 130,000 clones, over 60% seen once. The sequenced sample was peripheral blood. The clonotype comes from a woman in her 70s with acute or convalescent COVID-19. The genes are TRBV5-1 and TRBJ1-6; 7 nucleotides line up with TRBD1. The CDR3 DNA reads TGCGCCAGCAGCTTGGGTGGGACAGATAATTCACCCCTCCACTTT. This codes for CASSLGGTDNSPLHF.